Each of the 15 T cell receptor beta chains below was sequenced from the same sample in a study of cytomegalovirus exposure and HLA in healthy donors. Both 60 Vbeta primers and 13 Jbeta primers went into the PCR. The data were produced by immunoSEQ multiplex PCR, yet TCRdb's version contains in-frame clones alone and is incomplete. This table has fewer than 150,000 clones, around 75% appearing once. The sequencing input was PBMCs. Receptors were obtained from a woman aged 30 to 39 in good health and CMV-seronegative.

V usage is TRBV28 and J usage is TRBJ1-2, with 12 bases fitting TRBD1. V trimming: 4 bases; J trimming: 5 bases; junction bases outside the gene matches: 5. The CDR3 has 15 residues. CDR1 and CDR2 (germline): MDHEN, SYDVKM. CDR3 nucleotide sequence: TGTGCCAGCAGTTCGGGACAGGGGGCTTTATATGGCTACACCTTC. Its translation: CASSSGQGALYGYTF.

The chain couples TRBV6-5 to TRBJ2-7; D may be TRBD1 (6 bases). This CDR3 spans 13 amino acids. Trimming removed 7 bases at V and 4 bases at J, with 14 bases between. The germline gives CDR1 MNHEY, CDR2 SVGAGI. CDR3 in DNA: TGTGCCAGCAAGGTGGGGGCTACTTACGAGCAGTACTTC. Encoded protein: CASKVGATYEQYF.

V gene TRBV22-1 combines with J gene TRBJ1-1. TRBV22-1 is recorded as a pseudogene. CDR3 length: 14 residues. CDR3 bases: TGTCCTGGGAGCGCACGAGGCTCGAACACTGAAGCTTTCTTT. The encoded protein is CPGSARGSNTEAFF.

The V and J genes are TRBV7-2 and TRBJ2-6; 9 bases agree with TRBD1. From germline, CDR1 is SGHTA and CDR2 FQGNSA. The CDR3 covers 15 residues. The V and J ends lost 8 bases and 0 bases, in that order; junction bases with no gene match: 2. In DNA form, the CDR3 reads TGTGCCAGCGGGACAGGGCTCTCTGGGGCCAACGTCCTGACTTTC. It codes for CASGTGLSGANVLTF.

This clone was seen only a few times. The V and J genes are TRBV7-9 and TRBJ2-5; possible D gene TRBD2, 6 bases. Trimming removed 5 bases from V and 1 base from J, with 14 bases in between. The CDR3 is 15 amino acids. Germline lookup yields CDR1 SEHNR and CDR2 FQNEAQ (reference sequence). This CDR3 reads CASSTIGGAQETQYF. The CDR3 DNA is TGTGCCAGCAGCACAATCGGGGGTGCCCAAGAGACCCAGTACTTC.

J is TRBJ2-5 and V is TRBV2, with D possibly TRBD2 on 7 matching bases. Germline assignment: CDR1 SNHLY and CDR2 FYNNEI. V was clipped by 5 bases and J by 12 bases, with 28 bases between them. This CDR3 is built from 16 residues. CDR3 residues: CASSTVEPVSGAGEYF. The CDR3 nucleotides read TGTGCCAGCAGTACTGTTGAGCCGGTGTCGGGGGCGGGGGAGTACTTC.

This chain links TRBV30 with TRBJ2-3, with TRBD2 matching over 9 bases. V dropped 2 bases and J dropped 2; count of bases not matched to a gene: 8. The CDR3 covers 16 residues. The germline V gene encodes CDR1 GTSNPN and CDR2 SVGIG (reference sequence). The CDR3 DNA follows: TGTGCCTGGAGTAGGTCCCTAGCGGGGACCACAGATACGCAGTATTTT. Encoded protein: CAWSRSLAGTTDTQYF. The whole variable domain, filled in from reference TRBV30 and TRBJ2-3, reads SQTIHQWPATLVQPVGSPLSLECTVEGTSNPNLYWYRQAAGRGLQLLFYSVGIGQISSEVPQNLSASRPQDRQFILSSKKLLLSDSGFYLCAWSRSLAGTTDTQYFGPGTRLTVL.

The chain combines TRBV18 with TRBJ1-5; 8 bases match TRBD1. This CDR3 contains 13 residues. The germline gives CDR1 KGHSH, CDR2 LQKENI. V lost 5 bases to trimming and J lost 6 bases; unmatched junction nucleotides: 3. CDR3 bases: TGTGCCAGCTCAGGACAGGGACCTCAGCCCCAGCATTTT. It is translated as CASSGQGPQPQHF.

This clone was counted a few times. This sequence joins TRBV7-6 and TRBJ2-7; D remains unclear. Between the trimmed V and J ends, which lost 4 bases and 5 bases, there was a span of 9 bases. The CDR3 totals 12 residues. Germline-derived CDR1 and CDR2 are SGHVS and FNYEAQ. The CDR3 region is CASSSTQNEQYF. The CDR3 DNA reads TGTGCCAGCAGCTCCACTCAAAACGAGCAGTACTTC.

The chain employs TRBV11-2 and TRBJ2-5, with 10 bases matching TRBD2. Trimming removed 0 bases from V and 9 bases from J; junction bases left unmatched: 13. Germline CDR1 reads SGHAT; CDR2 reads FQNNGV. The CDR3 is 17 residues long. CDR3 sequence (DNA): TGTGCCAGCAGCTTAGATTGGGAGCGGGAGGGGAGGGGGGCCCAGTACTTC. As protein: CASSLDWEREGRGAQYF.

The chain has TRBV5-4 and TRBJ1-1; TRBD1 matches at 11 bases. The V gene end was trimmed by 4 bases and the J gene end by 4 bases; junction bases not matched to a gene: 9. The CDR3 runs to 16 residues. CDR1 and CDR2 (germline): SGHNT, YYREEE (reference sequence). DNA for the CDR3: TGTGCCAGCAGCGCGGACAGGGGGCGGAGGGGCACTGAAGCTTTCTTT. It translates to CASSADRGRRGTEAFF.

This clone has more than one count but fewer than ten. The chain uses TRBV30 and TRBJ2-4, with TRBD1 matching over 8 bases. Germline CDR1 GTSNPN, CDR2 SVGIG (reference sequence). J was trimmed by 6 bases and V by 2 bases; bases with no gene match: 3. The CDR3 length is 13 residues. The CDR3 nucleotides read TGTGCCTGGAGTTCAGGGGGCGGAAACATTCAGTACTTC. Amino acids: CAWSSGGGNIQYF.

The chain uses TRBV7-5 and TRBJ2-2; TRBD2 reflects the table's D call only, with no check against the DNA. TRBV7-5 is a pseudogene segment. The CDR3 has 15 amino acids. The CDR3 here is CARSIIQGGAGELFF. The CDR3 region has the DNA TGTGCCAGAAGCATCATACAGGGAGGGGCCGGGGAGCTGTTTTTT.

The table lists this clone with a few counts. CDR3 sequence (DNA): TGTGCCAGCAGCTTATCCTTAAACAATGAGCAGTTCTTC. Amino acid sequence: CASSLSLNNEQFF. The V call is TRBV7-8, the J call TRBJ2-1; no reliable D call. With 2 bases removed from V and 5 bases from J, the gap between germline ends came to 7 bases. The CDR3 runs 13 residues. Looked up from germline, CDR1 is SGHVS and CDR2 is FQNEAQ.

V usage is TRBV7-2 and J usage is TRBJ2-7; D remains unclear. Germline CDR1 reads SGHTA; CDR2 reads FQGNSA. Deletions cut 0 bases from V and 0 bases from J, with 6 bases between. The CDR3 runs to 14 residues. CDR3 amino acids: CASSLALDSYEQYV. DNA of the CDR3: TGTGCCAGCAGCTTAGCTCTTGACTCCTACGAGCAGTACGTC.